This T cell receptor (beta chain) came from a study of blood T cell repertoires in COVID-19. Turning to the study itself: There were acute and convalescent COVID-19 samples, and they came from the United States, Italy and Spain.

Clinical histories supplied by participants themselves formed the basis of cohort assignment. A PCR-confirmed or clinician-diagnosed COVID-19 case had contacted exposed participants within 2 weeks of entry. This clone has more than one count but fewer than ten. This CDR3 comprises 16 residues. V lost 4 bases to trimming and J lost 0 bases; unmatched junction nucleotides: 8. Germline CDR1 is SGHNT and CDR2 is YYREEE (reference sequence). Here immunoSEQ multiplex PCR was the method, and the copy in TCRdb shows in-frame clones only, minus some. The table has hundreds of thousands of clones, around 92% seen once.

The V and J genes are TRBV5-4 and TRBJ1-2; 8 nucleotides agree with TRBD1. The sample consisted of PBMCs or T cells enriched from blood (not recorded which). The origin of this receptor is a woman between 45 and 60 years old who had been exposed to COVID-19. The DNA for the CDR3 is TGTGCCAGCAGCCCTCTCAGGACAGGGCCTAACTATGGCTACACCTTC. This translates into CASSPLRTGPNYGYTF. Full variable domain (remainder filled in from reference TRBV5-4 and TRBJ1-2): ETGVTQSPTHLIKTRGQQVTLRCSSQSGHNTVSWYQQALGQGPQFIFQYYREEENGRGNFPPRFSGLQFPNYSSELNVNALELDDSALYLCASSPLRTGPNYGYTFGSGTRLTVV.